This passage covers 16 T cell receptor beta chains from one sample sequenced in a study of blood T cell repertoires in COVID-19. Profiled with immunoSEQ multiplex PCR; TCRdb holds only in-frame clones, not every one. Of about 260,000 clones in the sample, more than 70% were seen once. Sequencing input: PBMCs or T cells enriched from blood (not recorded which). These receptor sequences come from a woman between 45 and 60 years old who had recovered from COVID-19.

The chain carries TRBV7-9 and TRBJ1-2; D is undetermined. This CDR3 has 14 residues. The germline V and J ends were trimmed by 3 bases and 3 bases, with 11 bases remaining between them. Germline V gene data show CDR1 as SEHNR and CDR2 as FQNEAQ (reference sequence). The CDR3 protein is CASSFGSGDYGYTF. In nucleotides, the CDR3 is TGTGCCAGCAGCTTTGGATCGGGAGACTATGGCTACACCTTC.

V gene TRBV5-1 combines with J gene TRBJ2-7; 9 bases match TRBD1. The CDR3 is made up of 15 amino acids. J was trimmed by 3 bases and V by 0 bases; bases with no gene match: 4. The V gene's germline CDR1 is SGHRS and CDR2 YFSETQ. The CDR3 protein is CASSLAGTGNYEQYF. CDR3 sequence (DNA): TGCGCCAGCAGCTTGGCAGGGACAGGGAACTACGAGCAGTACTTC.

This clone was observed once. Written as DNA, the CDR3 is TGTGCCAGCAGCGTGCTAGCGACCTACGAGCAGTACTTC. It encodes CASSVLATYEQYF. The chain uses TRBV6-5 and TRBJ2-7; TRBD2 might be the D (6 bases). Germline CDR1 MNHEY, CDR2 SVGAGI. The CDR3 spans 13 residues. V lost 6 bases to trimming and J lost 2 bases, with 11 bases between them.

The gene calls are TRBV27 and TRBJ2-1, with a weak D call TRBD2 (5 bases). CDR1 and CDR2 (germline): MNHEY, SMNVEV (reference sequence). With 3 bases removed from V and 6 bases from J, the gap between germline ends came to 6 bases. The CDR3 is 12 amino acids. The CDR3 DNA sequence: TGTGCCAGCAGTTTTGGGAGCAATGAGCAGTTCTTC. Protein: CASSFGSNEQFF.

The chain is built from TRBV29-1 and TRBJ2-5; D gene unclear. The CDR3 loop spans 15 amino acids. Per the germline V gene, CDR1 is SQVTM and CDR2 is ANQGSEA. The V gene lost 7 bases and the J gene lost 5 bases, with 23 bases spanning the gap. CDR3 DNA sequence: TGCAGCGCTGGCGCCGAGCCCGGAGCCGCTGAGACCCAGTACTTC. It translates to CSAGAEPGAAETQYF.

The rearrangement links TRBV28 to TRBJ1-1; D remains ambiguous. The ends were cut back, 6 bases at V and 0 bases at J, with 8 bases in the middle. This CDR3 is 13 amino acids long. Germline V gives CDR1 MDHEN, CDR2 SYDVKM. CDR3 protein: CASSPRMNTEAFF. CDR3 DNA sequence: TGTGCCAGCAGCCCCCGTATGAACACTGAAGCTTTCTTT.

The chain couples TRBV18 to TRBJ1-5, with a tentative D call TRBD1 (6 bases). This CDR3 has 18 amino acids. The V gene's germline CDR1 is KGHSH and CDR2 LQKENI. With 4 bases removed from V and 2 bases from J, the gap between germline ends came to 21 bases. This CDR3 is CASSLTPSGVGGNQPQHF. The CDR3 DNA reads as TGTGCCAGCTCACTCACACCATCAGGGGTGGGGGGCAATCAGCCCCAGCATTTT.

This clone was found once. The V call is TRBV3-1 (or the pseudogene TRBV3-2), the J call TRBJ1-4, with 7 nucleotides matching TRBD1. The CDR3 extends over 16 amino acids. Germline loops: CDR1 LGHDT, CDR2 YNNKEL (reference sequence). With 1 base clipped from V and 10 bases from J, the junction kept 12 bases outside the gene matches. For the CDR3, the DNA is TGTGCCAGCAGCCAAGCAGGGGGAGGCGCATTCCGAAAACTGTTTTTT. Its translation: CASSQAGGGAFRKLFF.

This chain links TRBV25-1 with TRBJ1-6; tentative D call: TRBD1 (5 bases). The germline gives CDR1 MGHDK, CDR2 SYGVNS. The CDR3 is made up of 14 amino acids. Trimming took off 2 bases at V and 9 bases at J, with 11 bases between the two ends. The CDR3, as DNA: TGTGCCAGCAGTGAACCGGGGGGGGGTTCACCCCTCCACTTT. Its translation is CASSEPGGGSPLHF.

This rearrangement joins TRBV3-1 (or the pseudogene TRBV3-2) to TRBJ2-2; D may be TRBD2 (5 bases). The CDR3 extends over 16 amino acids. Trimming took off 1 base at V and 8 bases at J, with 17 bases between the two ends. CDR1 is LGHDT and CDR2 is YNNKEL in the germline V gene (reference sequence). The CDR3 DNA sequence: TGTGCCAGCAGCCAAGGACTACCCTCGATCGCGGGGGAGCTGTTTTTT. The encoded protein is CASSQGLPSIAGELFF.

The chain joins TRBV3-1 (or the pseudogene TRBV3-2) to TRBJ2-3; 8 bases match TRBD2. Germline V lookup: CDR1 LGHDT, CDR2 YNNKEL (reference sequence). Losses at the gene ends were 2 bases for V and 1 base for J; bases not matched to a gene: 17. The CDR3 is made up of 20 amino acids. CDR3 region: CASSQRTSRISGAGTDTQYF. The CDR3 coding sequence is TGTGCCAGCAGCCAACGAACTAGCAGGATTAGCGGGGCAGGCACAGATACGCAGTATTTT.

The chain has TRBV5-5 and TRBJ2-2, with D perhaps matching TRBD1 (5 bases). V was trimmed by 4 bases and J by 3 bases, leaving 7 bases between them. CDR1 and CDR2 (germline): SGHKS, YYEKEE (reference sequence). The CDR3 totals 13 residues. The CDR3 loop is CASSTGYTGELFF. DNA of the CDR3: TGTGCCAGCAGCACAGGTTACACCGGGGAGCTGTTTTTT. The full variable domain, in which reference TRBV5-5 and TRBJ2-2 provide the parts outside the CDR3, is DAGVTQSPTHLIKTRGQQVTLRCSPISGHKSVSWYQQVLGQGPQFIFQYYEKEERGRGNFPDRFSARQFPNYSSELNVNALLLGDSALYLCASSTGYTGELFFGEGSRLTVL.

The gene calls are TRBV27 and TRBJ1-1; 7 bases agree with TRBD1. V lost 4 bases and J lost 5; bases outside the gene matches: 7. The CDR3 consists of 14 residues. CDR1 is MNHEY and CDR2 is SMNVEV in the germline V gene (reference sequence). CDR3 nucleotide sequence: TGTGCCAGCAGTTCCGGGACAGTCGGGACTGAAGCTTTCTTT. This translates into CASSSGTVGTEAFF.

The chain carries TRBV30 and TRBJ2-1; 11 bases align to TRBD2. Germline V gene lookup returns CDR1 GTSNPN and CDR2 SVGIG (reference sequence). This CDR3 region has 14 residues. The junction had 4 bases not matched to a gene; V was cut back by 2 bases and J by 7 bases. The CDR3: CAWSTSGSINEQFF. The DNA for the CDR3 is TGTGCCTGGAGTACTAGCGGGAGTATTAATGAGCAGTTCTTC.

The chain recombines TRBV5-8 with TRBJ2-3; 8 positions match TRBD2. This CDR3 region has 14 residues. V was clipped by 6 bases and J by 5 bases; unmatched bases: 8. The germline gives CDR1 SGHTS, CDR2 YDEGEE. CDR3 DNA: TGTGCCAGCACCCCGGGGCTAGCGGGAGATACGCAGTATTTT. It yields the protein CASTPGLAGDTQYF.

This chain joins TRBV21-1 and TRBJ1-5. TRBV21-1 is a pseudogene. This CDR3 is 13 amino acids long. For the CDR3, the DNA is TGTGCCAGCAGCAAAAAGGGGAGGCAGCCCCAGCATTTT. As protein: CASSKKGRQPQHF.